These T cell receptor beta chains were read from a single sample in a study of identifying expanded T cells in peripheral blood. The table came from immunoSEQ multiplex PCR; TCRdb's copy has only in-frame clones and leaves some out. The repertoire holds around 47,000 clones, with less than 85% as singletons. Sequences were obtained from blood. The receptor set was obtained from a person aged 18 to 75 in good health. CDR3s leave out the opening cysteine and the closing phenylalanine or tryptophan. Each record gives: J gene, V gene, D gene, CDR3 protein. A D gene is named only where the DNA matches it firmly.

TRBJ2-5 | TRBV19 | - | ASSKRREGGRETQY
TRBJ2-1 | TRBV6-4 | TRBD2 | ASSVLAGANEQF
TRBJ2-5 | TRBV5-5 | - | ASSLEGLAAETQY
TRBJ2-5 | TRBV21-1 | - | ASSPPRKTQY
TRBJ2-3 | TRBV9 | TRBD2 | ASSSRSGGEGDTQY
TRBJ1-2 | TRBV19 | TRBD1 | ASTDARWGQPYGYT
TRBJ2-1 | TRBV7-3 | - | ASSQDSSSYNEQF
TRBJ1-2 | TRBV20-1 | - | SARPGDGYT
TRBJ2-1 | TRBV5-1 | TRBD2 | ASTAGGSSYNEQF
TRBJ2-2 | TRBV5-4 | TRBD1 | ASSPRDRGSGELF
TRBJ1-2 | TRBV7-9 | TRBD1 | ASSSYGQGNT
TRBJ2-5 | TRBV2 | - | ASSEQGIGETQY
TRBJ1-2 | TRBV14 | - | ASSQDEGTWAVSRSNYGYT
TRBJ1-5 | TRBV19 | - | ASSRGRDNQPQH
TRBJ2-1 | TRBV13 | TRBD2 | ASSPGLSGRGNEQF
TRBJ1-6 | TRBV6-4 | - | ASRARTDYNSPLH
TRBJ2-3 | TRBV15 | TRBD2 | ATSRDLFVAGDTDTQY
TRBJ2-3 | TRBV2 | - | ASSERRADTQY
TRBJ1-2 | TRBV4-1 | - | ASSQEEALGGYGYT
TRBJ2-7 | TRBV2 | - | ASRGPYEQY
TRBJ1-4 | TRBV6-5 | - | ASSYSSGEKLF
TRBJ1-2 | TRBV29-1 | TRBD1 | SVGGQGAGGYT
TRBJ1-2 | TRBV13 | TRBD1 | ASSRQTGNYGYT
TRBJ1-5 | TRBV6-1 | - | ASRGLGFNQPQH
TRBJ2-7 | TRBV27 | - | ASMDLASHEQY
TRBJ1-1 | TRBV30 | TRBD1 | AWNRHRGNTEAF
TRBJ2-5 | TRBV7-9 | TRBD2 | ASMPGTGTILRKTQY
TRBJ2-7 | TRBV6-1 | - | ASSHRNEQY
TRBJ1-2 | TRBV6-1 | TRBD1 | ASSLQTGGNYGYT
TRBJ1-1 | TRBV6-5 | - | ASTPPGNTEAF
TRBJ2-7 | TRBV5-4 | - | ASSLATSPYEQY
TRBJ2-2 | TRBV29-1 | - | SVAPVVNTGELF
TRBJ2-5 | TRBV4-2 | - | ASSQEGRGQETQY
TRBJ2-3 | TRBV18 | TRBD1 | ASYLQQGGTDTQY
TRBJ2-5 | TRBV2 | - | ASSPGLGVAETQY
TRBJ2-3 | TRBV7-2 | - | ASSPGADTQY
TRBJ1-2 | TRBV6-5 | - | ASSYSETAYGYT
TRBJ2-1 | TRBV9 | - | ASSALVSSYNEQF
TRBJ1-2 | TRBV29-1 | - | SVGAGFNYGYT
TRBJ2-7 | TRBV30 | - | AWKISAYEQY